Shown below are 16 T cell receptor beta chains from a single sample sequenced in a study of cytotoxic CD8 clonotypes in ibrutinib-treated CLL. TCRdb's table, derived via immunoSEQ multiplex PCR, lists solely in-frame clones and lacks some. This table has around 70,000 clones, over 75% appearing once. The specimen was PBMCs, collected after 12 months of ibrutinib treatment. These TCRs come from a human donor with chronic lymphocytic leukemia.

This clone is medium-sized by share. The V call is TRBV10-3, the J call TRBJ1-2; D is unresolved. Germline CDR1 ENHRY, CDR2 SYGVKD. Trimming removed 8 bases at V and 4 bases at J, with 20 bases between. This CDR3 has 15 amino acids. For the CDR3, the DNA is TGTGCCATCTCCCTGGGCCCTTCCAGTCCCTATGGCTACACCTTC. Amino acids: CAISLGPSSPYGYTF.

V is TRBV6-1 and J is TRBJ1-6, with TRBD1 matching 7 bases. This CDR3 is 13 amino acids long. Looked up from germline, CDR1 is MNHNS and CDR2 is SASEGT. The J segment lost 9 bases and the V segment lost 6 bases, leaving 5 bases of the junction unmatched. CDR3 sequence reads: CASSRDRVSPLHF. The CDR3 DNA is TGTGCCAGCAGCCGGGACAGAGTTTCACCCCTCCACTTT.

As to this clone: Other DNA sequences in the same sample also yield this CDR3. This chain links TRBV4-1 with TRBJ2-4; D is unclear. V was cut by 0 bases and J by 4 bases, with 10 bases left in between. This CDR3 has 15 residues. Germline CDR1 reads MGHRA; CDR2 reads YSYEKL. The CDR3 sequence is CASSQDGLGKNIQYF. The CDR3 region has the DNA TGCGCCAGCAGCCAAGATGGTTTAGGTAAAAACATTCAGTACTTC.

J is TRBJ2-7 and V is TRBV4-2, with D tentatively TRBD1 (7 bases). This CDR3 has 16 residues. The V gene lost 0 bases and the J gene lost 3 bases, with 15 bases spanning the gap. The germline gives CDR1 LGHNA, CDR2 YNFKEQ. CDR3 sequence reads: CASSQEGGGVYYEQYF. CDR3 sequence (DNA): TGTGCCAGCAGCCAAGAAGGAGGGGGCGTTTACTACGAGCAGTACTTC.

The CDR3 sequence is CASRSSGKENEKLFF. Written as DNA, the CDR3 is TGTGCCAGCAGGTCCTCGGGTAAGGAGAACGAAAAACTGTTTTTT. The chain recombines TRBV6-6 with TRBJ1-4; D uncertain. The V end was cut by 6 bases, the J end by 8 bases, with 19 bases between. CDR3 length: 15 residues. The germline CDR1 and CDR2 sequences are MNHNY and SVGAGI (reference sequence).

This chain uses TRBV5-1 with TRBJ2-7; no definite D call. The V gene's germline CDR1 is SGHRS and CDR2 YFSETQ. V was trimmed by 0 bases and J by 3 bases, leaving 7 bases between them. There are 13 residues in the CDR3. The CDR3 DNA reads TGCGCCAGCAGCTTGGATCTGCTCTACGAGCAGTACTTC. Translated: CASSLDLLYEQYF.

The V and J genes are TRBV28 and TRBJ2-7, with TRBD1 as a possible D gene (6 bases). The CDR3 has 15 residues. V lost 5 bases to trimming and J lost 2 bases, with 16 bases between them. Germline V lookup: CDR1 MDHEN, CDR2 SYDVKM. CDR3 nucleotide sequence: TGTGCCAGCAGTCCTGGGGGCAGACCAACCTACGAGCAGTACTTC. Translating it yields CASSPGGRPTYEQYF.

V usage is TRBV27 and J usage is TRBJ1-1, with unresolved D. The germline gives CDR1 MNHEY, CDR2 SMNVEV (reference sequence). The V and J ends lost 3 bases and 1 base respectively, with 6 bases between them. The CDR3 spans 13 residues. The CDR3 DNA follows: TGTGCCAGCAGTTTGTATCGGAACACTGAAGCTTTCTTT. Amino acid sequence: CASSLYRNTEAFF.

This clone showed up just a few times. The chain joins TRBV28 to TRBJ1-1; no firm D call. From germline, CDR1 is MDHEN and CDR2 SYDVKM. The CDR3 is made up of 12 amino acids. V was clipped by 2 bases and J by 3 bases, with 4 bases between them. In nucleotides, the CDR3 is TGTGCCAGCAGTTTAGGGTACACTGAAGCTTTCTTT. Encoded protein: CASSLGYTEAFF.

The CDR3 bases are TGTGCCAGCAGCTTAGATGCAGGGGCTCTGGGCACTGAAGCTTTCTTT. Its translation: CASSLDAGALGTEAFF. The chain joins TRBV11-2 to TRBJ1-1; D is perhaps TRBD1 (6 bases). Trimming cost V 0 bases and J 4 bases, with 15 bases left between them. The CDR3 runs 16 residues. Germline CDR1 SGHAT, CDR2 FQNNGV.

The chain couples TRBV28 to TRBJ2-7; TRBD2 might be the D (6 bases). This CDR3 is built from 16 residues. In germline, CDR1 is MDHEN, CDR2 SYDVKM. Between the trimmed V and J ends, which lost 6 bases and 3 bases, there was a span of 21 bases. CDR3 sequence reads: CASSPSGRDGNYEQYF. The CDR3 nucleotides read TGTGCCAGCAGCCCCTCCGGGCGGGATGGAAACTACGAGCAGTACTTC.

This clone was observed once. The chain combines TRBV7-8 with TRBJ2-3, with D possibly called TRBD1 or TRBD2 (7 bases each). V was clipped by 4 bases and J by 9 bases, with 14 bases between them. Germline assignment: CDR1 SGHVS and CDR2 FQNEAQ. The CDR3 has 13 amino acids. This CDR3 reads CASSSGQGGTQYF. The CDR3 region has the DNA TGTGCCAGCAGCTCAGGCCAGGGGGGGACGCAGTATTTT. Drawing the rest from reference TRBV7-8 and TRBJ2-3, the complete variable domain is GAGVSQSPRYKVAKRGQDVALRCDPISGHVSLFWYQQALGQGPEFLTYFQNEAQLDKSGLPSDRFFAERPEGSVSTLKIQRTQQEDSAVYLCASSSGQGGTQYFGPGTRLTVL.

The genes are TRBV7-9 and TRBJ2-7; weak D call: TRBD1 (6 bases). The germline V and J ends were trimmed by 5 bases and 0 bases, with 11 bases remaining between them. Germline V gene sequence: CDR1 SEHNR, CDR2 FQNEAQ (reference sequence). The CDR3 totals 14 residues. CDR3 DNA: TGTGCCAGCAGCCCCGGGACACACTCCTACGAGCAGTACTTC. Amino acid sequence: CASSPGTHSYEQYF.

The rearrangement uses TRBV10-2 and TRBJ1-1, with 8 bases identical to TRBD1. Germline V gene lookup returns CDR1 WSHSY and CDR2 SAAADI. The CDR3 length is 15 residues. V lost 3 bases, J lost 4 bases, and 7 bases stayed unmatched. In DNA, the CDR3 is TGCGCCAGCAGTGACAGGGGGCAGTTAGGCACTGAAGCTTTCTTT. Translation gives CASSDRGQLGTEAFF.

This chain links TRBV10-2 with TRBJ1-2, with unresolved D. The V gene lost 3 bases and the J gene lost 2 bases, with 13 bases spanning the gap. The CDR3 has 15 residues. Germline V CDR1 and CDR2: WSHSY, SAAADI. In DNA form, the CDR3 reads TGCGCCAGCAGTGATGTCGGCAGGATAAACTATGGCTACACCTTC. Encoded protein: CASSDVGRINYGYTF.

The chain uses TRBV5-4 and TRBJ2-1, with D possibly TRBD1 on 5 matching bases. Germline V CDR1 and CDR2: SGHNT, YYREEE (reference sequence). The CDR3 spans 12 residues. Trimming pared 6 bases from V and 4 bases from J, leaving 8 bases between. The CDR3 DNA sequence: TGTGCCAGCAAGACAGAGTACAATGAGCAGTTCTTC. Its protein product is CASKTEYNEQFF.